The 11 T cell receptor beta chains reported below all come from one sample, sequenced in a study of OX40 agonist ivuxolimab in advanced cancers. Data came from immunoSEQ multiplex PCR; TCRdb stores just in-frame clones and leaves some out. The data hold under 80,000 clones, with 80% to 95% observed a single time. The sample here was CD4+ or CD8+ T cells sorted from blood, taken in a trial of the OX40 agonist ivuxolimab. All receptors derive from an adult with an advanced solid tumor such as melanoma, head and neck, liver or kidney cancer.

This clone was found once. V and J are TRBV10-3 and TRBJ1-5; D is unresolved. V lost 4 bases and J lost 1, with 17 bases in between. The CDR3 length is 17 residues. Germline loops: CDR1 ENHRY, CDR2 SYGVKD. The CDR3 here is CAISGHGELGSNQPQHF. The CDR3 bases are TGTGCCATCAGTGGGCACGGGGAATTAGGGAGCAATCAGCCCCAGCATTTT.

The chain uses TRBV19 and TRBJ1-1, with 7 bases aligning to TRBD1. Per the germline V gene, CDR1 is LNHDA and CDR2 is SQIVND (reference sequence). V lost 6 bases, J lost 7 bases, and 5 bases stayed unmatched. The CDR3 extends over 12 amino acids. The CDR3 DNA reads TGTGCCAGTAGGGGGGACAGCTATGAAGCTTTCTTT. Protein sequence: CASRGDSYEAFF.

CDR3 protein: CASWGVEGAYEQYF. In DNA, the CDR3 is TGTGCCAGCTGGGGTGTAGAGGGGGCCTACGAGCAGTACTTC. V and J are TRBV6-5 and TRBJ2-5; perhaps TRBD1 as D (6 bases). Gene TRBJ2-7 matches the end of the DNA better, so the J call may be wrong. CDR1 is MNHEY and CDR2 is SVGAGI in the germline V gene. The CDR3 runs 14 residues.

Only a few counts were recorded for this clone. This chain uses TRBV29-1 with TRBJ2-1, with D maybe TRBD1 (5 bases). The V gene's germline CDR1 is SQVTM and CDR2 ANQGSEA. Trimming removed 4 bases at V and 6 bases at J, with 10 bases between. This CDR3 spans 12 amino acids. CDR3 residues: CSVVRAANEQFF. CDR3 DNA sequence: TGCAGCGTTGTCAGGGCCGCCAATGAGCAGTTCTTC.

The chain uses TRBV7-9 and TRBJ2-2; D not resolved. This CDR3 is built from 15 residues. Germline values: CDR1 SEHNR, CDR2 FQNEAQ (reference sequence). V dropped 2 bases and J dropped 4 bases, with 11 bases sitting between them. CDR3 region: CASSLYRLFTGELFF. CDR3 DNA: TGTGCCAGCAGCTTATACAGACTCTTCACCGGGGAGCTGTTTTTT.

CDR3 sequence (DNA): TGTGCCAGCAGCAAAGCTCGGAGGACAGGGTCCTACGAGCAGTACTTC. It is translated as CASSKARRTGSYEQYF. The rearrangement joins TRBV21-1 to TRBJ2-7; the DNA was not compared with TRBD1, the D call given in the table. TRBV21-1 is assigned pseudogene status. The CDR3 runs 16 residues.

The genes are TRBV4-3 and TRBJ1-6; a weak D match, TRBD1 (6 bases). The CDR3 is 16 residues long. V was cut by 0 bases and J by 7 bases, with 13 bases left in between. The germline gives CDR1 LGHNA, CDR2 YSLEER. The CDR3 nucleotides read TGCGCCAGCAGCCAAGAGGCGATAGGGGGAAATTCACCCCTCCACTTT. It codes for CASSQEAIGGNSPLHF.

V gene TRBV5-1 combines with J gene TRBJ1-5, with D perhaps matching TRBD1 (5 bases). The CDR3 length is 13 residues. Germline V gene data show CDR1 as SGHRS and CDR2 as YFSETQ. V lost 1 base, J lost 9 bases, and 11 bases lay in between. This CDR3 is CASSLNSGWPQHF. CDR3 DNA sequence: TGCGCCAGCAGCTTGAATTCAGGGTGGCCCCAGCATTTT.

The rearrangement links TRBV5-1 to TRBJ1-6; unclear D gene. The CDR3 covers 15 residues. CDR1 and CDR2 (germline): SGHRS, YFSETQ. The V gene lost 2 bases and the J gene lost 7 bases, with 13 bases spanning the gap. CDR3 nucleotides: TGCGCCAGCAGCTTAAATTTTCAGCCCAATTCACCCCTCCACTTT. Protein: CASSLNFQPNSPLHF.

The rearrangement uses TRBV7-9 and TRBJ1-5; D unclear. The CDR3 has 13 residues. Germline V gene lookup returns CDR1 SEHNR and CDR2 FQNEAQ (reference sequence). With 0 bases removed from V and 6 bases from J, the gap between germline ends came to 6 bases. The CDR3 nucleotides are TGTGCCAGCAGCTTAGCAATTGGTCAGCCCCAGCATTTT. Translating it yields CASSLAIGQPQHF.

The gene calls are TRBV19 and TRBJ2-1; D gene unclear. The V gene lost 5 bases and the J gene lost 4 bases, with 3 bases spanning the gap. The CDR3 length is 11 residues. CDR1 and CDR2 from the germline V gene are LNHDA and SQIVND (reference sequence). The CDR3 sequence is CASSVYNEQFF. The CDR3 DNA follows: TGTGCCAGTAGTGTATACAATGAGCAGTTCTTC. Full variable domain (outside the CDR3, taken from reference TRBV19 and TRBJ2-1): DGGITQSPKYLFRKEGQNVTLSCEQNLNHDAMYWYRQDPGQGLRLIYYSQIVNDFQKGDIAEGYSVSREKKESFPLTVTSAQKNPTAFYLCASSVYNEQFFGPGTRLTVL.